These T cell receptor beta chains were read from a single sample in a study of cytomegalovirus exposure and HLA in healthy donors. Measured with immunoSEQ multiplex PCR; TCRdb has only the in-frame clones, and not every one. The table lists 200,000 to 250,000 clones, just under 85% of them singletons. The sequenced sample consisted of PBMCs. These receptors were obtained from a woman aged 35 to 49 in good health and CMV-seronegative. Both conserved end residues are part of each CDR3. Each record gives: clone size, V gene, J gene, CDR3 protein. Size tells how often a clone was seen (once, few, many) or the class of an expanded clone, and some rows leave it out.

>NA|TRBV5-1|TRBJ2-2
CASSLVSENTGELFF
>NA|TRBV5-6|TRBJ2-2
CASYPSGGAAGELFF
>NA|TRBV6-1|TRBJ1-5
CASRAQGARIQPQHF
>NA|TRBV14|TRBJ1-2
CASSPQGFYGYTF
>NA|TRBV5-1|TRBJ2-2
CASSARLAGERTGELFF
>NA|TRBV6-5|TRBJ1-1
CASSARGHRNTEAFF
>few|TRBV29-1|TRBJ1-2
CSVDGRGRHGYTF
>NA|TRBV5-5|TRBJ1-5
CASSPARVDHF
>NA|TRBV7-6|TRBJ2-5
CASSLASGGFQETQYF
>NA|TRBV7-2|TRBJ2-7
CASGPGGTSYEQYF
>NA|TRBV7-2|TRBJ2-3
CASSLVGGGTDTQYF
>few|TRBV4-1|TRBJ2-3
CASRLGAGEDTQYF
>NA|TRBV19|TRBJ2-1
CASSMGLIPPNEQFF
>once|TRBV10-3|TRBJ1-4
CAISESDRHEKLFF
>few|TRBV13|TRBJ2-3
CASSLGLAGGNTQYF
>NA|TRBV7-9|TRBJ2-2
CASSSNLGQGASTGELFF
>once|TRBV9|TRBJ2-3
CASSVGRGAGDTQYF
>once|TRBV5-4|TRBJ2-3
CASSSGTGPDTQYF
>NA|TRBV30|TRBJ1-1
CAWSVIGGATEAFF
>NA|TRBV2|TRBJ2-1
CASSESRGLAGGDNEQFF
>NA|TRBV9|TRBJ1-2
CASSVGTGFNYGYTF
>NA|TRBV6-4|TRBJ2-3
CASSVTSGGFTDTQYF
>NA|TRBV7-2|TRBJ2-3
CASSVTSGGFTDTQYF
>NA|TRBV27|NA
CASRLTSGGSFYEQYF
>NA|TRBV7-8|NA
CASSLDAGQQPYEQYF
>NA|TRBV5-5|TRBJ2-3
CASSFTGSVVDTQYF
>NA|TRBV7-8|TRBJ2-1
CASSLALDEQFF
>once|TRBV27|TRBJ2-5
CASSRLPTGNDQETQYF